The rows below give T cell receptor beta chains drawn from one sample of a study of memory CD4+ T cells and cytomegalovirus serostatus. Sequencing used immunoSEQ multiplex PCR; TCRdb keeps in-frame clones, though not all of them. This table has over 25,000 clones, 60% to 85% appearing once. The sequencing sample was made of memory CD4+ T cells from blood. Receptors originate from an adult in good health and CMV-seronegative. Each CDR3 is given with its conserved first and last residue. D genes are given only for firm matches. Where a row states a size, it is once, few, many or the class of an expanded clone; other rows omit it.

d_gene | j_gene | abundance | v_gene | CDR3nt | CDR3aa
- | TRBJ1-1 | - | TRBV6-5 | TGTGCCAGCAGTCCCAGGGGACCCCTCACTGAAGCTTTCTTT | CASSPRGPLTEAFF
- | TRBJ1-1 | once | TRBV7-9 | TGTGCCAGCAGCTTACCAGGACTTAACACTGAAGCTTTCTTT | CASSLPGLNTEAFF
- | TRBJ1-2 | - | TRBV15 | TGTGCCACCAGCAGAAGTAACTATGGCTACACCTTC | CATSRSNYGYTF
- | TRBJ2-3 | - | TRBV7-9 | TGTGCCAGCAGCCTCACAGATACGCAGTATTTT | CASSLTDTQYF
TRBD1 | TRBJ1-1 | - | TRBV7-2 | TGTGCCAGCAGCTGGGACAGGAGGAACACTGAAGCTTTCTTT | CASSWDRRNTEAFF
- | TRBJ2-2 | - | TRBV18 | TGTGCCAGCTCACCACGATATTCCGGGAACACGAACACCGGGGAGCTGTTTTTT | CASSPRYSGNTNTGELFF
- | TRBJ1-1 | - | TRBV6-5 | TGTGCCAGCAGTTTCCTTACAGGGAACACTGAAGCTTTCTTT | CASSFLTGNTEAFF
- | TRBJ1-4 | - | TRBV19 | TGTGCCAGTAGTATCGGAGCAGGGAGAGAAAAACTGTTTTTT | CASSIGAGREKLFF
- | TRBJ1-1 | few | TRBV29-1 | TGCAGCGTTGTGGCAGAAGAACCTAGGGCAATGGCTTTCTTT | CSVVAEEPRAMAFF
TRBD2 | TRBJ2-5 | - | TRBV5-1 | TGCGCCAGCATGTTTCTGGGGGGGGAGACCCAGTACTTC | CASMFLGGETQYF
- | TRBJ1-2 | - | TRBV4-2 | TGTGCCAGCAGCCAAGAGCTCGGGACCTATGGCTACACCTTC | CASSQELGTYGYTF
- | TRBJ1-1 | few | TRBV30 | TGTGCCTGGAGTGGAGGCACTTGGAACACTGAAGCTTTCTTT | CAWSGGTWNTEAFF
- | TRBJ2-4 | - | TRBV6-5 | TGTGCCAGCAGCCGCGGGGGGACAGGGCAGGGAGTACAGTACTTC | CASSRGGTGQGVQYF
TRBD2 | TRBJ2-1 | - | TRBV11-2 | TGTGCCAGCAGCTTCCTAGCGGGGGGTACCCCCTACAATGAGCAGTTCTTC | CASSFLAGGTPYNEQFF
- | TRBJ2-5 | few | TRBV10-3 | TGTGCCATCAGCCGACTCTCCCAAGAGACCCAGTACTTC | CAISRLSQETQYF
- | TRBJ1-5 | - | TRBV10-2 | TGCGCCAGCAGTCTAGACGGGACTGGGCCCCAGCATTTT | CASSLDGTGPQHF
- | TRBJ1-2 | once | TRBV4-1 | TGCGCCAGCAGCCAACCCGGACAGAGATATGGCTACACCTTC | CASSQPGQRYGYTF
- | TRBJ2-7 | - | TRBV6-6 | TGTGCCAGCAGAGGCGGGACAGCCCTCGACGAGCAGTACTTC | CASRGGTALDEQYF
- | TRBJ1-4 | - | TRBV7-9 | TGTGCCAGCAGCTTAGCCCTAGGCCAGACGGAAAAACTGTTTTTT | CASSLALGQTEKLFF
- | TRBJ2-5 | - | TRBV18 | TGTGCCAGCTCACGCACAGTTCAAGAGACCCAGTACTTC | CASSRTVQETQYF
- | TRBJ1-1 | - | TRBV5-5 | TGTGCCAGCAGCTTGGAACCGCCCCCGAACACTGAAGCTTTCTTT | CASSLEPPPNTEAFF
TRBD1 | TRBJ1-6 | - | TRBV6-5 | TGTGCCAGCAATCCTGGAGGACAGGGAGAATCACCCCTCCACTTT | CASNPGGQGESPLHF
TRBD1 | TRBJ1-5 | few | TRBV6-6 | TGTGCCAGCACCCCGGGACAGGGTGGAACGCCCCAGCATTTT | CASTPGQGGTPQHF
- | TRBJ1-2 | - | TRBV19 | TGTGCCAGTAGTCTCCGCCTCGACAGACTCTGG | CASSLRLDRLW
- | TRBJ2-2 | - | TRBV30 | TGTGCCTGGAGTTGGGGGTTGTCCGGGGAGCTGTTTTTT | CAWSWGLSGELFF
- | TRBJ2-6 | few | TRBV2 | TGTGCCAGCAGTGTAGGGGGACGGGGAGCCTCTGGGGCCAACGTCCTGACTTTC | CASSVGGRGASGANVLTF
TRBD2 | TRBJ2-7 | - | TRBV2 | TGTGCCAGCACCTTGGCGGGACTAGGGTCCTACGAGCAGTACTTC | CASTLAGLGSYEQYF
TRBD2 | TRBJ2-1 | - | TRBV5-8 | TGTGCCAGCAGCTTGGCCGGGACTAGCGGGTCCTACAATGAGCAGTTCTTC | CASSLAGTSGSYNEQFF
TRBD1 | TRBJ1-4 | - | TRBV28 | TGTGCCAGCAGTACGACAGGGGAGGATGAAAAACTGTTTTTT | CASSTTGEDEKLFF
- | TRBJ1-2 | - | TRBV13 | TGTGCCAGCAGCACCACGGGGGCGGACTATGGCTACACCTTC | CASSTTGADYGYTF
TRBD1 | TRBJ1-1 | - | TRBV18 | TGTGCCAGCTCACCACCTCTTAGGACAGGGGGGAACACTGAAGCTTTCTTT | CASSPPLRTGGNTEAFF
- | TRBJ1-1 | - | TRBV7-2 | TGTGCCAGCAGACAGACAGTAATGAACACTGAAGCTTTCTTT | CASRQTVMNTEAFF
- | TRBJ2-1 | - | TRBV7-2 | TGTGCCAGCAGCGTCGCTAGGGGCGATGAGCAGTTCTTC | CASSVARGDEQFF
- | TRBJ2-7 | - | TRBV14 | TGTGCCAGCAGCCAAGTCGTTTCCTGGAACTCGTACGAGCAGTACTTC | CASSQVVSWNSYEQYF
TRBD2 | TRBJ2-7 | - | TRBV7-2 | TGTGCCAGCAGCTTGCGCCCGGGACTAGCGGGGGGAGAGCAGTACTTC | CASSLRPGLAGGEQYF
- | TRBJ2-7 | - | TRBV14 | TGTGCCAGCAGCAAGACGCGCTCAGCTAGGACCTACGAGCAGTACTTC | CASSKTRSARTYEQYF
- | TRBJ1-4 | - | TRBV5-1 | TGCGCCAGCACCGATGGGATGGGGGACTTTGGAAAACTGTTTTTT | CASTDGMGDFGKLFF
- | TRBJ1-1 | - | TRBV7-9 | TGTGCCAGCAGCTTACAGGGACGCGGGACTGAAGCTTTCTTT | CASSLQGRGTEAFF
- | TRBJ2-7 | - | TRBV2 | TGTGCCAGCAGTGAATTGGCCTACGAGCAGTACTTC | CASSELAYEQYF
- | TRBJ1-5 | few | TRBV6-5 | TGTGCCAGCAGTGATAGGAGCAAAGGGCAGCCCCAGCATTTT | CASSDRSKGQPQHF
- | TRBJ2-1 | - | TRBV19 | TGTGCCAGTAGCCAAGGGGGACCGTACAATGAGCAGTTCTTC | CASSQGGPYNEQFF
- | TRBJ2-7 | - | TRBV2 | TGTGCCAGCAATCCGGGTTTCTACGAGCAGTACTTC | CASNPGFYEQYF
TRBD2 | TRBJ2-1 | few | TRBV7-8 | TGTGCCAGCAGCTTGGCCGGGACTAGCGGGGGACCGTACAATGAGCAGTTCTTC | CASSLAGTSGGPYNEQFF
- | TRBJ1-1 | - | TRBV18 | TGTGCCAGCTCACCACCGAACCTTCTGAAAGCTTTCTTT | CASSPPNLLKAFF
- | TRBJ2-3 | - | TRBV30 | TGTGCCTGGGTGGGGGCAGGGACAGATACGCAGTATTTT | CAWVGAGTDTQYF